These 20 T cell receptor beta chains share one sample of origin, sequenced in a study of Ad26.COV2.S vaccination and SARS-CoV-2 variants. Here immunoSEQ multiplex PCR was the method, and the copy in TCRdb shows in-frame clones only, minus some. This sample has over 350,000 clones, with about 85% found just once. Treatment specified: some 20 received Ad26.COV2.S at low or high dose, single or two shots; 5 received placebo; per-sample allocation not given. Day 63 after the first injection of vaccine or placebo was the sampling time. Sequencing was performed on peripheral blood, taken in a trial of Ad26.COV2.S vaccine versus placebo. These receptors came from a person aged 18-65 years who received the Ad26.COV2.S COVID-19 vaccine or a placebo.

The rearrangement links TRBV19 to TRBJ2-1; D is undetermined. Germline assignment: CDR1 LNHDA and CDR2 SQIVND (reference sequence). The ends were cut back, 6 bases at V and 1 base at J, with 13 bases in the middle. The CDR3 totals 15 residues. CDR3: CASRPDQESYNEQFF. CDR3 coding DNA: TGTGCCAGTAGACCTGACCAAGAGTCCTACAATGAGCAGTTCTTC.

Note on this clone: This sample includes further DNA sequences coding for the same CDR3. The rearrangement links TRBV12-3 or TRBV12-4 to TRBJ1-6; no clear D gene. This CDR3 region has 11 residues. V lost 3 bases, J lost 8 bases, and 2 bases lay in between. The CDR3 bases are TGTGCCAGCAGTTTGGATTCACCCCTCCACTTT. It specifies CASSLDSPLHF.

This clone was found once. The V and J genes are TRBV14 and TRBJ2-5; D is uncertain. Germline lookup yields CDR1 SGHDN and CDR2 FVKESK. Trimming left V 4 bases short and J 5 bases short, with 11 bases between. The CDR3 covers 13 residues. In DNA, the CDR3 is TGTGCCAGCAGCCTCGATTTAGGGGAGACCCAGTACTTC. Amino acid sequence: CASSLDLGETQYF.

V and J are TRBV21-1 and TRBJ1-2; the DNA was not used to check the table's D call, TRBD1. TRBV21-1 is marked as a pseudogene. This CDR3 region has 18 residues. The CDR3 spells CASSILGDSAGSNYGYTF. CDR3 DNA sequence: TGTGCCAGCAGCATTTTGGGGGACAGCGCAGGGTCTAACTATGGCTACACCTTC.

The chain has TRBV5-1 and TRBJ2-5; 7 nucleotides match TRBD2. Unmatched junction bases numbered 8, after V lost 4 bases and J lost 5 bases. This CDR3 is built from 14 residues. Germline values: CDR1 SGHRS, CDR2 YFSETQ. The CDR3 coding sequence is TGCGCCAGCAGCCCGCTTATCGGGGGGGAGACCCAGTACTTC. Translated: CASSPLIGGETQYF.

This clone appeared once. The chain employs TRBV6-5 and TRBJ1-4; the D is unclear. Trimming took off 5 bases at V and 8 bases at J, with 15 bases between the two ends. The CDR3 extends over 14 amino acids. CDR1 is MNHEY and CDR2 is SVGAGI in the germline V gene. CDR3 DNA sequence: TGTGCCAGCAGTCAGTCGCGCGCGGCGGAAAAACTGTTTTTT. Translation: CASSQSRAAEKLFF.

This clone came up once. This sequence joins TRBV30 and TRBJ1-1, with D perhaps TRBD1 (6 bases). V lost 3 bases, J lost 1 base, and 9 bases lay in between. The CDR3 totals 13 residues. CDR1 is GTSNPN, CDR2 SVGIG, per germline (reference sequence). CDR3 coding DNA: TGTGCCTGGAGGAAGACAGGGAACACTGAAGCTTTCTTT. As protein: CAWRKTGNTEAFF.

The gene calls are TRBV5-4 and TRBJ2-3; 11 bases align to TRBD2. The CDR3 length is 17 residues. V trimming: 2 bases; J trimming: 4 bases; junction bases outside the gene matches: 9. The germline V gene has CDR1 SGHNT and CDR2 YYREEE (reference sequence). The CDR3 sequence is CASSFTSGGRLADTQYF. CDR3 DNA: TGTGCCAGCAGCTTTACTAGCGGGGGCAGGTTGGCAGATACGCAGTATTTT.

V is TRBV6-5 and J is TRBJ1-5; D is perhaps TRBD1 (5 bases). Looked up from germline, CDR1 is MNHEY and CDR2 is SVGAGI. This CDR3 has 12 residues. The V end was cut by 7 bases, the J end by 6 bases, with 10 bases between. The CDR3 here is CASNFGGQPQHF. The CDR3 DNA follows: TGTGCCAGCAACTTCGGGGGTCAGCCCCAGCATTTT.

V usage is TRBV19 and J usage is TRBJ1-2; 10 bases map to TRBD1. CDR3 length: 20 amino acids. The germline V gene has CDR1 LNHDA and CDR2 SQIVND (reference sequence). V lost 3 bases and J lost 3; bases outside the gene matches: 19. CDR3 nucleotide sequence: TGTGCCAGTAGTATCAGGGAAGGACAGGGGGGCCGTAAACGGTACTATGGCTACACCTTC. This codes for CASSIREGQGGRKRYYGYTF.

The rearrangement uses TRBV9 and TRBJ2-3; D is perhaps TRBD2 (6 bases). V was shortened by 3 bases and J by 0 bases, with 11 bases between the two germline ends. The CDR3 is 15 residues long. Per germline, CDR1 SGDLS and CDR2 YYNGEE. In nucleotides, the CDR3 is TGTGCCAGCAGCGCCTTAGCGGCTAGCACAGATACGCAGTATTTT. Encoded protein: CASSALAASTDTQYF.

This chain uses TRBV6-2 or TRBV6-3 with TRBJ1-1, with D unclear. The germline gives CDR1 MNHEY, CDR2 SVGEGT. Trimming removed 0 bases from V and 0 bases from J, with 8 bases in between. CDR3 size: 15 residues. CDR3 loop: CASSYSAEVNTEAFF. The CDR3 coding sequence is TGTGCCAGCAGTTACTCGGCAGAAGTGAACACTGAAGCTTTCTTT.

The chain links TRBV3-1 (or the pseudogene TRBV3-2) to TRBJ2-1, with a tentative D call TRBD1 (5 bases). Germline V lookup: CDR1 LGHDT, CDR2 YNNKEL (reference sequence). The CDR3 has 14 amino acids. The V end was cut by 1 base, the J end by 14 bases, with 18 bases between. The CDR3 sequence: CASSQASYERGKFF. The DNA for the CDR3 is TGTGCCAGCAGCCAAGCCTCCTACGAAAGGGGAAAGTTCTTC.

CDR3 DNA sequence: TGTGCCAGCAGCGTAGGGGCTGTCTCCGGAAACACCATATATTTT. Its translation: CASSVGAVSGNTIYF. The J gene is TRBJ1-3, the V gene TRBV9; D is uncertain. There are 15 residues in the CDR3. Germline CDR1 is SGDLS and CDR2 is YYNGEE. Trimming removed 0 bases from V and 4 bases from J, with 11 bases in between.

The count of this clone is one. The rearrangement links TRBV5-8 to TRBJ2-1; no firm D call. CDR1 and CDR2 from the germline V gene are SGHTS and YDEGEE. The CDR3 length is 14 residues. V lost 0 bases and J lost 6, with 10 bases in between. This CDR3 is CASSLVSRVNEQFF. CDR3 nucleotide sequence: TGTGCCAGCAGCTTGGTAAGCAGAGTCAATGAGCAGTTCTTC.

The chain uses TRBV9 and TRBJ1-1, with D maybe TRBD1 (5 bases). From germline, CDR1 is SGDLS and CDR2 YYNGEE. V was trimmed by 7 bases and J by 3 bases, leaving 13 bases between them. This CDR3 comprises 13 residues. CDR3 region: CASGTGPDTEAFF. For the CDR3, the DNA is TGTGCCAGCGGAACGGGACCGGACACTGAAGCTTTCTTT.

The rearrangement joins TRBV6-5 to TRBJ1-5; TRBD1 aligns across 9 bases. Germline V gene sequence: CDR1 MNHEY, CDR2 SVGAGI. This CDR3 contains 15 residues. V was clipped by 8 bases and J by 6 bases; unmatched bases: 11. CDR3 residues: CASSNPGQGSQPQHF. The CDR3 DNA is TGTGCCAGCTCGAACCCGGGACAGGGTAGTCAGCCCCAGCATTTT.

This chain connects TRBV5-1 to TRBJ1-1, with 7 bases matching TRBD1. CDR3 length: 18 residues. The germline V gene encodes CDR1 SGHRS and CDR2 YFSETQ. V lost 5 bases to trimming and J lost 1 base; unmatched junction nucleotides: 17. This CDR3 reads CASRVGSARDRENTEAFF. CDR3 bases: TGCGCCAGCAGGGTCGGGTCGGCCCGGGACAGAGAGAACACTGAAGCTTTCTTT.

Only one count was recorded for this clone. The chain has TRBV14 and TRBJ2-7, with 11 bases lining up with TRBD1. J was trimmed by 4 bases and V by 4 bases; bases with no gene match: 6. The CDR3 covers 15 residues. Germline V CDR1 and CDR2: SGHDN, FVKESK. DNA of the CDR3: TGTGCCAGCAGCCCCCAGGGGACAGGGGGTTACGAGCAGTACTTC. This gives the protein CASSPQGTGGYEQYF.

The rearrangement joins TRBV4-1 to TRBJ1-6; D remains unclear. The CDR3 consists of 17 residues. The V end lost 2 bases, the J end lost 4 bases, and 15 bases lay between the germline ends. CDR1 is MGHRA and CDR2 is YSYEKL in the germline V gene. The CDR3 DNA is TGCGCCAGCAGCCAACTCGCAGGCGAGGGTTATAATTCACCCCTCCACTTT. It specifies CASSQLAGEGYNSPLHF.